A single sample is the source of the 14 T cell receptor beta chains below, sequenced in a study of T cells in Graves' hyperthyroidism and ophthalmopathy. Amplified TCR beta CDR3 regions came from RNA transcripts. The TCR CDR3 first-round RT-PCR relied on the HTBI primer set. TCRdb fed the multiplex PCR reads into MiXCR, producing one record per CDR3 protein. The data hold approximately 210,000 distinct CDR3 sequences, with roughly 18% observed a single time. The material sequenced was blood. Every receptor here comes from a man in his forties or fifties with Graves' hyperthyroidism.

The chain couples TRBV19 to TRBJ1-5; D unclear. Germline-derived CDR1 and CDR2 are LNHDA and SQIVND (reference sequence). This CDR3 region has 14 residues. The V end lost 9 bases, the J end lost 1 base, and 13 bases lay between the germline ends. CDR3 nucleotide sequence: TGTGCCAGCGCCCGCCGGGGAAGCAATCAGCCCCAGCATTTT. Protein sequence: CASARRGSNQPQHF. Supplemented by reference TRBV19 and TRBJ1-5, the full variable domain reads DGGITQSPKYLFRKEGQNVTLSCEQNLNHDAMYWYRQDPGQGLRLIYYSQIVNDFQKGDIAEGYSVSREKKESFPLTVTSAQKNPTAFYLCASARRGSNQPQHFGDGTRLSIL.

The CDR3 reads CASSREIRDEQFF. The CDR3 DNA follows: TGTGCCAGTAGTCGGGAGATTCGGGATGAGCAGTTCTTC. The chain joins TRBV19 to TRBJ2-1, with a tentative D call TRBD2 (6 bases). Germline lookup yields CDR1 LNHDA and CDR2 SQIVND (reference sequence). This CDR3 contains 13 residues. V was pared by 5 bases and J by 8 bases, with 13 bases between.

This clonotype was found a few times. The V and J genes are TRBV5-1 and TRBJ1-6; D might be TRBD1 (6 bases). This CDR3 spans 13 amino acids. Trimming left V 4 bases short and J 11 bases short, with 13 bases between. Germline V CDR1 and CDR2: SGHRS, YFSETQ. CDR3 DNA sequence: TGCGCCAGCAGCACCAACAGGGAAACACCCCTCCACTTT. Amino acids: CASSTNRETPLHF.

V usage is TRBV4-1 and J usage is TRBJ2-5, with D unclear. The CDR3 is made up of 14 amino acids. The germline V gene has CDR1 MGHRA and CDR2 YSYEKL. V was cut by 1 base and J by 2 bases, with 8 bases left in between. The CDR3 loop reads CASSQVTLQETQYF. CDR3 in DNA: TGCGCCAGCAGCCAAGTCACCTTGCAAGAGACCCAGTACTTC.

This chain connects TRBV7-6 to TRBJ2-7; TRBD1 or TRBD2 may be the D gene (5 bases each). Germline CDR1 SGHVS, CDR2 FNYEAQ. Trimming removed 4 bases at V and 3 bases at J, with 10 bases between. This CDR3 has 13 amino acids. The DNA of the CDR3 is TGTGCCAGCAGCTCGGGACCCAACTACGAGCAGTACTTC. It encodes CASSSGPNYEQYF.

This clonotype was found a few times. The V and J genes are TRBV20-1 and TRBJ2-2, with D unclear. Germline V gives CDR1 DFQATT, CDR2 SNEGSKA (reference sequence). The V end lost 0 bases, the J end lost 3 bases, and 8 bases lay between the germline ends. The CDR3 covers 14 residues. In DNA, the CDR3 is TGCAGTGCTAGAGACTCCGAATACACCGGGGAGCTGTTTTTT. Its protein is CSARDSEYTGELFF.

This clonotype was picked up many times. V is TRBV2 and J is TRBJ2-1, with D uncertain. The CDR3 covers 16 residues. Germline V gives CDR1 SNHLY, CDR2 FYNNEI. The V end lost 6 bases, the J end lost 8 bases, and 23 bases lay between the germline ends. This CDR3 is CASRGRIPSHTDEQFF. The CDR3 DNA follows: TGTGCCAGCAGGGGCCGGATCCCCTCGCACACGGATGAGCAGTTCTTC.

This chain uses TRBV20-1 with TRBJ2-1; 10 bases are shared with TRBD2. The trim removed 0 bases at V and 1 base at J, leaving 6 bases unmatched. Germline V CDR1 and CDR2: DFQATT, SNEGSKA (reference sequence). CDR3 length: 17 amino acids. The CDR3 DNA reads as TGCAGTGCTAGAGATCTGGCTAGCGGGAGATCCTACAATGAGCAGTTCTTC. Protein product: CSARDLASGRSYNEQFF.

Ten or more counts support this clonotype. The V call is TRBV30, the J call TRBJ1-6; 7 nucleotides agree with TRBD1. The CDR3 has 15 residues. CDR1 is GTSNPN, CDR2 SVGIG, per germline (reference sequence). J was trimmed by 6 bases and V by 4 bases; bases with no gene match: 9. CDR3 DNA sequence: TGTGCCTGGAACCCTAGGGGACAGATTAATTCACCCCTCCACTTT. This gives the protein CAWNPRGQINSPLHF.

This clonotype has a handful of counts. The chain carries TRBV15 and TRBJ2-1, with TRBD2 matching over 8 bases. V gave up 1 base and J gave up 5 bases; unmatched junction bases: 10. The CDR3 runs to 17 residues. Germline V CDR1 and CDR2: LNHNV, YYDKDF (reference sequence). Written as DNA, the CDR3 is TGTGCCACCAGCAGAGGAGGCGCGGGAGGTACGAACAATGAGCAGTTCTTC. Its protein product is CATSRGGAGGTNNEQFF.

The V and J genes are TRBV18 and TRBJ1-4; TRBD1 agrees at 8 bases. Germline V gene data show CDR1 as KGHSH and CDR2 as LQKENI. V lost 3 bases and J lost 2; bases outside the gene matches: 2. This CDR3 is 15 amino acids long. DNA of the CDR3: TGTGCCAGCTCACCTCGGACAGGGACTAATGAAAAACTGTTTTTT. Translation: CASSPRTGTNEKLFF.

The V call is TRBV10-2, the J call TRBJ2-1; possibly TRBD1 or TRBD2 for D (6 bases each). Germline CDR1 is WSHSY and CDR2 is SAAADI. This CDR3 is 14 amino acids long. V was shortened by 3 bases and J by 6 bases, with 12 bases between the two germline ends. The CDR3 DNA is TGCGCCAGCAGTGAAGGGGGGTCCCTCAATGAGCAGTTCTTC. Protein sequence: CASSEGGSLNEQFF.

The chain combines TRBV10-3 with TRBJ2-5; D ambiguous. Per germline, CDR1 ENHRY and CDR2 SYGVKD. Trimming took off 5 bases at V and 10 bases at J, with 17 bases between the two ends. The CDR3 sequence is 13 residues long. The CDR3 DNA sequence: TGTGCCATCAGTAAGGACGGTGGAACGGACCAGTACTTC. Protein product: CAISKDGGTDQYF.

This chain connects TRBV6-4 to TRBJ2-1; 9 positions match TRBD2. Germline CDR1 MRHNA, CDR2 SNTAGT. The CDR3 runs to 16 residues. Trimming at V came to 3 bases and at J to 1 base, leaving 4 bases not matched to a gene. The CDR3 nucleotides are TGTGCCAGCAGTGAAGAAGCGGGAGGTTCCTACAATGAGCAGTTCTTC. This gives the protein CASSEEAGGSYNEQFF.